This T cell receptor beta chain comes out of a study of identical twins. Study-wide results and caveats: Part of the zero-insertion signal could reflect confounding by invariant MAIT and iNKT cells.

This CDR3 has 17 residues. Germline V gene lookup returns CDR1 MGHRA and CDR2 YSYEKL. V gave up 2 bases and J gave up 9 bases; unmatched junction bases: 7. Template switching added a universal primer binding site, and final cDNA carried unique molecular identifiers. In TCRdb, the 5' RACE reads were re-called with MiXCR into one record per CDR3 protein. Of more than 400,000 distinct CDR3 sequences listed, around 15% are singletons. In this sample, this clonotype turned up a few times. What it binds is unknown. Separately, the same data were catalogued under a study of yellow fever vaccine responses in identical twins.

What was sequenced was CD4+ T cells sorted from blood. V gene TRBV4-1 combines with J gene TRBJ2-1; 16 bases are a match to TRBD2. The sequence was obtained from a woman aged 18-29 years in good health. The CDR3 is CASSQSGLAGGPGEQFF. The CDR3 nucleotides are TGCGCCAGCAGCCAATCGGGACTAGCGGGAGGGCCAGGTGAGCAGTTCTTC.